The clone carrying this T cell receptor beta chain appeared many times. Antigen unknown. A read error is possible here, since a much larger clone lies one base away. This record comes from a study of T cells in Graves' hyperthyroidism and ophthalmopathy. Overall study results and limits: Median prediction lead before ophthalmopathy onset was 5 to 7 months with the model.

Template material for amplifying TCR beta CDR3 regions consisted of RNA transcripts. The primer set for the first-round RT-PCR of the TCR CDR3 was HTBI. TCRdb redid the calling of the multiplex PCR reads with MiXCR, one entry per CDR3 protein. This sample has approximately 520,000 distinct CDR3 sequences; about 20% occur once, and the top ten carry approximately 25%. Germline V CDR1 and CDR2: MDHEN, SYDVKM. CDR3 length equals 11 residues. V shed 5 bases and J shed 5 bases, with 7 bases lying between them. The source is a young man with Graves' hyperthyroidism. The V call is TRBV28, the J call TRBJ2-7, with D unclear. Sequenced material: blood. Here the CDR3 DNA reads TGTGCCAGCAGTATGGGGAACGAGCAGTACTTC. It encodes CASSMGNEQYF.